A selection of T cell receptor beta chains follows, all from one sample in a study of cytomegalovirus exposure and HLA in healthy donors. Clones were sequenced by immunoSEQ multiplex PCR, and TCRdb holds only the in-frame ones, with some missing. The listing records about 130,000 clones. Sequences were obtained from PBMCs. The receptor set was obtained from a woman between 40 and 55 years old in good health and CMV-seropositive. CDR3s include the opening cysteine and the closing phenylalanine or tryptophan. The D gene is left open where the match is weak.

j_call	d_call	v_call	cdr3_nt	cdr3_aa
TRBJ1-1	-	TRBV6-5	TGTGCCAGCAGTTTACAGGTCCTGAACACTGAAGCTTTCTTT	CASSLQVLNTEAFF
TRBJ2-2	-	TRBV28	TGTGCCAGCAGTCTCCTAGGCGGGGAGCTGTTTTTT	CASSLLGGELFF
TRBJ1-1	-	TRBV6-5	TGTGCCACCCGCTACCCAGGACAGCCGAACACTGAAGCTTTCTTT	CATRYPGQPNTEAFF
TRBJ2-7	-	TRBV5-6	TGTGCCAGCAGCACGGACCGGGGGTTCTACGAGCAGTACTTC	CASSTDRGFYEQYF
TRBJ1-3	-	TRBV4-1	TGCGCCAGCAGCCAAGGGGATCGGAGGACCTCTGGAAACACCATATATTTT	CASSQGDRRTSGNTIYF
TRBJ2-6	TRBD1	TRBV6-1	TGTGCCATCTCGGACAGGGAAAGCGTCCTGACTTTC	CAISDRESVLTF
TRBJ2-1	TRBD2	TRBV4-2	TGTGCCAGCAGCCAAGATCCGATAGCGGGAGGGCCTATATACTCCTACAATGAGCAGTTCTTC	CASSQDPIAGGPIYSYNEQFF
TRBJ1-2	TRBD1	TRBV5-4	TGTGCCAGCAGTTCACAGGGGAACTATGGCTACACCTTC	CASSSQGNYGYTF
TRBJ2-5	TRBD1	TRBV23-1	TGCGCCAGCGCGTGTGGCAGGGGGAACACACAAGAGACCCAGTACTTC	CASACGRGNTQETQYF
TRBJ2-5	TRBD1	TRBV7-2	TGTGCCAGCAGCCGCGGACAGGGTAGTCAAGAGACCCAGTACTTC	CASSRGQGSQETQYF
TRBJ2-3	-	TRBV4-3	TGCGCCAGCAGCCAAAATTGGCGGCCCCGGGATACGCAGTATTTT	CASSQNWRPRDTQYF
TRBJ1-2	TRBD1	TRBV5-1	TGCGCCAGCAGCTTGGACAGGGGTCAGGATGGCTACACCTTC	CASSLDRGQDGYTF
TRBJ2-2	-	TRBV28	TGTGCCAGCAGTCTCCTAACCAACACCGGGGAGCTGTTTTTT	CASSLLTNTGELFF
TRBJ2-4	-	TRBV27	TGTGCCAGCAGCAGCGGAAACATTCAGTACTTC	CASSSGNIQYF
TRBJ1-1	-	TRBV7-6	TGTGCCAGCAGCGCTTACTGGAACACTGAAGCTTTCTTT	CASSAYWNTEAFF
TRBJ2-7	TRBD1	TRBV28	TGTGCCACCTCAACCGGGACAGAGTACGAGCAGTACTTC	CATSTGTEYEQYF
TRBJ2-5	-	TRBV15	TGTGCCACCAGCAGGGGGGCTTTCCAAGAGACCCAGTACTTC	CATSRGAFQETQYF
TRBJ2-5	-	TRBV14	TGTGCCAGCAGCCCCCTAACTGGCCGGGAGAGGGAAGAGACCCAGTACTTC	CASSPLTGREREETQYF
TRBJ2-3	-	TRBV6-1	TGTGCCACCACAGGGATCAGCACAGATACGCAGTATTTT	CATTGISTDTQYF
TRBJ2-2	TRBD1	TRBV28	TGTGCCAGCTCCCGGGACAGGGGAGGCACCGGGGAGCTGTTTTTT	CASSRDRGGTGELFF
TRBJ2-5	-	TRBV5-1	TGCGCCAGCAGCGACTCCGGGACACCTGAAGAGACCCAGTACTTC	CASSDSGTPEETQYF
TRBJ2-7	TRBD1	TRBV5-1	TGCGCCAGCAGCTTGGGGACAGGGAGGTACGAGCAGTACTTC	CASSLGTGRYEQYF
TRBJ2-1	TRBD2	TRBV9	TGTGCCAGCAGCGTAGCCCCGACTAGCGGGAGGGCCAGTGAGCAGTTCTTC	CASSVAPTSGRASEQFF
TRBJ1-2	TRBD1	TRBV5-1	TGCGCCAGCAGCTTACGACAGGGACACTATGGCTACACCTTC	CASSLRQGHYGYTF
TRBJ1-5	TRBD1	TRBV7-9	TGTGCCAGCAGCTTAATATGGGACAGGCTTTCTAGTCAGCCCCAGCATTTT	CASSLIWDRLSSQPQHF
TRBJ2-1	-	TRBV2	TGTGCCAGCAGTGAAGCGTCCCGGGTAGCCTCATCCTACAATGAGCAGTTCTTC	CASSEASRVASSYNEQFF
TRBJ2-1	-	TRBV19	TGTGCCAGTAATCGCGGCGGCGCCGATGAGCAGTTCTTC	CASNRGGADEQFF
TRBJ1-6	TRBD1	TRBV4-1	TGCGCCAGCAGCCAATGGGACAGTAATTCACCCCTCCACTTT	CASSQWDSNSPLHF
TRBJ2-1	TRBD2	TRBV11-2	TGTGCCAGCCTTGGACTAGCGGGAACTAATGAGCAGTTCTTC	CASLGLAGTNEQFF
TRBJ2-5	-	TRBV18	TGTGCCAGCTCACGAGGACAAGAAGAGACCCAGTACTTC	CASSRGQEETQYF
TRBJ2-1	TRBD2	TRBV27	TGTGCCAGCAGTTTCGGAGGGGGCGGGAGGGCCTCCTACAATGAGCAGTTCTTC	CASSFGGGGRASYNEQFF
TRBJ1-1	-	TRBV2	TGTGCCAGCCGGTTGGGGGGGCCACCGGGGTCTGAAGCTTTCTTT	CASRLGGPPGSEAFF
TRBJ1-1	-	TRBV28	TGTGCCAGCAGTTCCCTCTCGGGGGAGGGCACTGAAGCTTTCTTT	CASSSLSGEGTEAFF
TRBJ1-1	-	TRBV19	TGTGCCAGTAGACCGAGGGGAGGCACTGAAGCTTTCTTT	CASRPRGGTEAFF
TRBJ1-4	TRBD1	TRBV27	TGTGCCAGCAGGCAGACAGGGAGCCAGGGAAAACTGTTTTTT	CASRQTGSQGKLFF
TRBJ1-3	-	TRBV10-1	TGCGCCAGCAGTGAGTCCAGGGCAATCTCTGGAAACACCATATATTTT	CASSESRAISGNTIYF
TRBJ2-7	TRBD2	TRBV27	TGTGCCAGCAGTTGGGCTAGCGGTACTGGCAAGCAGTACTTC	CASSWASGTGKQYF
TRBJ2-1	-	TRBV28	TGTGCCAGCCAGGCTTTCGATGAGCAGTTCTTC	CASQAFDEQFF
TRBJ2-1	-	TRBV28	TGTGCCAGCAATTGGGGGGAGCGTGATGAGCAGTTCTTC	CASNWGERDEQFF
TRBJ1-2	TRBD1	TRBV7-9	TGTGCCAGCAGCATACAGGGGGCAGGCTATGGCTACACCTTC	CASSIQGAGYGYTF
TRBJ2-7	-	TRBV5-1	TGCGCCAGCAGCTCCGGCCTATCCCCGAGGATCGAGCAGTACTTC	CASSSGLSPRIEQYF
TRBJ2-1	TRBD2	TRBV19	TGTGCCAGTGGGCCTAGCGGGATTAGGGAGCAGTTCTTC	CASGPSGIREQFF
TRBJ1-3	-	TRBV28	TGTGCCAGCAGCCTTCTACGGGGGGCCTCTGGAAACACCATATATTTT	CASSLLRGASGNTIYF
TRBJ2-1	TRBD2	TRBV27	TGTGCCAGCAGGAGGGGTGGACTAGCAAATGAGCAGTTCTTC	CASRRGGLANEQFF
TRBJ1-4	-	TRBV10-3	TGTGCCATCAGTGAATTCGGGGAGGGGAGACTGTTTTTT	CAISEFGEGRLFF
TRBJ2-2	TRBD2	TRBV27	TGTGCCAGCAGTTTATCTGGGACTAGCGGGAGGGTCACCGGGGAGCTGTTTTTT	CASSLSGTSGRVTGELFF
TRBJ1-2	-	TRBV12-5	TGTGCTAGTGGTTCTTTGACAGGTTATGGCTACACCTTC	CASGSLTGYGYTF
TRBJ2-7	TRBD1	TRBV28	TGTGCCAGCAGTTTTGGGACAGCTTACGAGCAGTACTTC	CASSFGTAYEQYF
TRBJ2-7	-	TRBV6-5	TGTGCCAGCAGTTACTCGACCCAGGGGTTCTACGAGCAGTACTTC	CASSYSTQGFYEQYF
TRBJ2-7	-	TRBV9	TGTGCCAGCAGCCCCAGCGGAACCTACGAGCAGTACTTC	CASSPSGTYEQYF
TRBJ2-7	TRBD1	TRBV28	TGTGCCAGCAGTCCCCTCCGGGACAGGGGCGACGAGCAGTACTTC	CASSPLRDRGDEQYF